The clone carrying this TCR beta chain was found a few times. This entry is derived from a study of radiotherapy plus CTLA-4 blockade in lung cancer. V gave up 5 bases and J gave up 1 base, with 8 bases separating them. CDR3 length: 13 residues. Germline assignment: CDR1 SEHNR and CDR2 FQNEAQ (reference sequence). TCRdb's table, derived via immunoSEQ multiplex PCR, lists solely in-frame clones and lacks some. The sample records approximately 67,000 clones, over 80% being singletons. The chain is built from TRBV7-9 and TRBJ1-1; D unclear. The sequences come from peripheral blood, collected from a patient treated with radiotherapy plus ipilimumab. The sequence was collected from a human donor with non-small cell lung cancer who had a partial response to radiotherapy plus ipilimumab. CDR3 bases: TGTGCCAGCAGCCCTGAGAAGAACACTGAAGCTTTCTTT. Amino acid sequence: CASSPEKNTEAFF.